The 15 T cell receptor beta chains below all came from one sample that was sequenced in a study of CD8+ T cells in alopecia areata. Specimens obtained from alopecia areata patients comprised lesional scalp punch biopsies and peripheral blood. cDNA reverse transcribed from extracted RNA served as the sequencing template. Method: immunoSEQ multiplex PCR; TCRdb's copy keeps in-frame clones and lacks some. This table holds 9,500 to 15,000 clones, 50% to 60% found once. The sequenced sample was skin. The receptor source for this set is a human donor with alopecia areata.

The chain combines TRBV6-1 with TRBJ2-1, with D perhaps TRBD2 (5 bases). Germline CDR1 is MNHNS and CDR2 is SASEGT. The CDR3 contains 15 residues. V was clipped by 7 bases and J by 2 bases, with 15 bases between them. CDR3 bases: TGTGCCAGCACCTCAGGAGAGGGCGCCTACAATGAGCAGTTCTTC. Amino acids: CASTSGEGAYNEQFF.

The CDR3 loop reads CASSEQGGNSPLHF. CDR3 sequence (DNA): TGTGCCAGCAGCGAACAGGGAGGTAATTCACCCCTCCACTTT. The genes are TRBV7-3 and TRBJ1-6, with D possibly matching TRBD1 (6 bases). The CDR3 has 14 amino acids. Germline loops: CDR1 SGHTA, CDR2 FQGTGA. Trimming left V 5 bases short and J 6 bases short, with 11 bases between.

The rearrangement links TRBV4-3 to TRBJ2-6; D unresolved. The V end was cut by 2 bases, the J end by 0 bases, with 5 bases between. Germline CDR1 reads LGHNA; CDR2 reads YSLEER. This CDR3 is 15 amino acids long. This CDR3 is CASSQLHSGANVLTF. CDR3 sequence (DNA): TGCGCCAGCAGCCAACTACACTCTGGGGCCAACGTCCTGACTTTC.

This CDR3 is CASSRRQGGNNEQFF. CDR3 sequence (DNA): TGTGCCAGCTCACGTCGACAGGGGGGGAACAATGAGCAGTTCTTC. The V and J genes are TRBV18 and TRBJ2-1; 9 bases line up with TRBD1. The V and J ends lost 4 bases and 5 bases, in that order; junction bases with no gene match: 6. This CDR3 has 15 amino acids. CDR1 and CDR2 from the germline V gene are KGHSH and LQKENI.

The table lists this clone with a few counts. This rearrangement joins TRBV4-3 to TRBJ1-5; 8 nucleotides line up with TRBD1. The CDR3 has 14 amino acids. Germline V lookup: CDR1 LGHNA, CDR2 YSLEER. V was clipped by 3 bases and J by 2 bases; unmatched bases: 0. The DNA for the CDR3 is TGCGCCAGCAGCCAGGGACAGGGCAATCAGCCCCAGCATTTT. Translated: CASSQGQGNQPQHF.

This clone was seen only a few times. This sequence joins TRBV7-6 and TRBJ2-7; 7 bases map to TRBD1. The junction had 5 bases not matched to a gene; V was cut back by 4 bases and J by 2 bases. CDR3 size: 14 residues. Germline CDR1 reads SGHVS; CDR2 reads FNYEAQ. CDR3 amino acids: CASSYGTATYEQYF. The CDR3 DNA is TGTGCCAGCAGCTACGGGACAGCAACCTACGAGCAGTACTTC.

The chain joins TRBV5-4 to TRBJ2-5; D gene unclear. From germline, CDR1 is SGHNT and CDR2 YYREEE (reference sequence). Trimming took 0 bases from V and 4 from J, leaving 1 base between them. The CDR3 is made up of 11 amino acids. CDR3 bases: TGTGCCAGCAGCTTGGCAGAGACCCAGTACTTC. It yields the protein CASSLAETQYF.

This clone was seen a single time. The chain joins TRBV6-5 to TRBJ1-2; no clear D gene. Germline V CDR1 and CDR2: MNHEY, SVGAGI. The CDR3 spans 13 residues. Trimming cost V 2 bases and J 2 bases, with 6 bases left between them. CDR3 protein: CASSYDQNYGYTF. The CDR3 region has the DNA TGTGCCAGCAGTTACGACCAGAACTATGGCTACACCTTC.

This clone came up a few times. Other DNA variants within this sample encode the same CDR3. The CDR3 spells CASSQDRTSGGAWGTDTQYF. DNA of the CDR3: TGCGCCAGCAGCCAAGATCGAACTAGCGGGGGGGCCTGGGGCACAGATACGCAGTATTTT. This chain connects TRBV4-3 to TRBJ2-3; 13 bases line up with TRBD2. CDR1 is LGHNA, CDR2 YSLEER, per germline. Trimming removed 0 bases from V and 1 base from J; junction bases left unmatched: 10. This CDR3 is built from 20 residues.

The V gene is TRBV7-8, the J gene TRBJ2-3, with 9 bases matching TRBD2. Trimming took 3 bases from V and 5 from J; bases not matched to a gene: 6. This CDR3 is built from 15 residues. Germline CDR1 SGHVS, CDR2 FQNEAQ. CDR3 nucleotide sequence: TGTGCCAGCAGCTTGCGGGAGGGCCTTGGAGATACGCAGTATTTT. It yields the protein CASSLREGLGDTQYF.

The chain uses TRBV27 and TRBJ1-1; maybe TRBD1 (5 bases). This CDR3 has 13 amino acids. V gave up 3 bases and J gave up 3 bases, with 8 bases separating them. Germline V CDR1 and CDR2: MNHEY, SMNVEV (reference sequence). CDR3 sequence: CASSFTGYTEAFF. CDR3 bases: TGTGCCAGCAGTTTTACAGGATACACTGAAGCTTTCTTT.

The chain carries TRBV7-6 and TRBJ2-1, with 8 bases aligning to TRBD1. The length of the CDR3 is 15 residues. With V trimmed by 4 bases and J by 8 bases, 10 bases remained unmatched. Germline V gene sequence: CDR1 SGHVS, CDR2 FNYEAQ. For the CDR3, the DNA is TGTGCCAGCAGCTCTGGACAGGGTAGAACCGATGAGCAGTTCTTC. It codes for CASSSGQGRTDEQFF.

This clone was counted between two and nine times. This chain links TRBV12-2 with TRBJ2-3; TRBD1 is the table's D call and was not checked against the DNA. TRBV12-2 has pseudogene status. The CDR3 length is 17 residues. For the CDR3, the DNA is TGTGCAAGTCGCTTCAGGTTGACCCTGGGTGGCGCAGATACGCAGTATTTT. The encoded protein is CASRFRLTLGGADTQYF.

Here the CDR3 reads CASSWGSEQFF. The CDR3 coding sequence is TGTGCCAGCAGCTGGGGGAGTGAGCAGTTCTTC. The chain uses TRBV5-4 and TRBJ2-1; TRBD1 or TRBD2 may be the D gene (5 bases each). The germline V and J ends were trimmed by 3 bases and 9 bases, with 7 bases remaining between them. The length of the CDR3 is 11 residues. Germline V lookup: CDR1 SGHNT, CDR2 YYREEE (reference sequence).

The chain joins TRBV28 to TRBJ1-5; the D is unclear. This CDR3 is built from 11 residues. V lost 1 base and J lost 14, with 9 bases in between. Looked up from germline, CDR1 is MDHEN and CDR2 is SYDVKM. The CDR3 DNA reads as TGTGCCAGCAGTTTATTGGTCGAGAAGCATTTT. This sequence encodes CASSLLVEKHF.